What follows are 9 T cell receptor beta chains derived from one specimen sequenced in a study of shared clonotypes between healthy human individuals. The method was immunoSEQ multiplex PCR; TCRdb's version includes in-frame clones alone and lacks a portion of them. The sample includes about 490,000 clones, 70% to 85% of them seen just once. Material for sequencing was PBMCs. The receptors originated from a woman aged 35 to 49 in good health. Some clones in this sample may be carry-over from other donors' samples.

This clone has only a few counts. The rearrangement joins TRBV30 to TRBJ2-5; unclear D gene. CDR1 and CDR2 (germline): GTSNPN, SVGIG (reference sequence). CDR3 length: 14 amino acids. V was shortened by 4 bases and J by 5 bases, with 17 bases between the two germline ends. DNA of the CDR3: TGTGCCTGGAACCCCTCGTCCGGGTATGAGACCCAGTACTTC. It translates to CAWNPSSGYETQYF.

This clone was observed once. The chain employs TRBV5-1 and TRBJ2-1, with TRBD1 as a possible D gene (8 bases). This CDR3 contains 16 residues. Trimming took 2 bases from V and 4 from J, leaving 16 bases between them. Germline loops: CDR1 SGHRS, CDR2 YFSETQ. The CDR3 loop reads CASSFGGTGSYNEQFF. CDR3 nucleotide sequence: TGCGCCAGCAGCTTCGGGGGGACAGGTTCTTACAATGAGCAGTTCTTC.

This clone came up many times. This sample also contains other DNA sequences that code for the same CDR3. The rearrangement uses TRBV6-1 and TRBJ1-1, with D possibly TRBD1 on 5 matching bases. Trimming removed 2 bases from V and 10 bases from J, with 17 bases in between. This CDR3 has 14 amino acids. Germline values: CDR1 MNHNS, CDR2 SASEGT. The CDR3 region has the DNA TGTGCCAGCAGTGAAAGGGGCTCGACCCTGGGAGCTTTCTTT. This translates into CASSERGSTLGAFF.

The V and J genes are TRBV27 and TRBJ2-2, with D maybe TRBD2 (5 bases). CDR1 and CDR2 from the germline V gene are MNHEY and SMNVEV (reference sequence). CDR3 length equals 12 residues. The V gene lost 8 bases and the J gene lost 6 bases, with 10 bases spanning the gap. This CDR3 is CASQSGAGELFF. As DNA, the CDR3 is TGTGCCAGCCAATCCGGGGCCGGGGAGCTGTTTTTT.

The chain's CDR3 is CASMRAGQGKHGYTF. The CDR3 DNA reads TGTGCCAGCATGAGAGCTGGCCAGGGGAAGCATGGCTACACCTTC. The rearrangement uses TRBV2 and TRBJ1-2; possible D gene TRBD1, 6 bases. V was clipped by 7 bases and J by 6 bases, with 21 bases between them. This CDR3 is built from 15 residues. Germline CDR1 and CDR2: SNHLY and FYNNEI.

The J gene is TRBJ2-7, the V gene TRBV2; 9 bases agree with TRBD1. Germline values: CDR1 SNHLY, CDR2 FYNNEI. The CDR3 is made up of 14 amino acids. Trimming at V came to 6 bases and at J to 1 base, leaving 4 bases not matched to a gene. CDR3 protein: CASRVGQGSYEQYF. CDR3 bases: TGTGCCAGCAGGGTGGGACAGGGTTCCTACGAGCAGTACTTC.

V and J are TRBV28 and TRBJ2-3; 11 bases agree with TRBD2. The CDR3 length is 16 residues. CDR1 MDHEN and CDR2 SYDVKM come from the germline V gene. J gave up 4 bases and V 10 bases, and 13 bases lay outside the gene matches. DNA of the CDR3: TGTGCCACCCTAGCGGGAGGCGCCCCCACCCCAGATACGCAGTATTTT. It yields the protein CATLAGGAPTPDTQYF.

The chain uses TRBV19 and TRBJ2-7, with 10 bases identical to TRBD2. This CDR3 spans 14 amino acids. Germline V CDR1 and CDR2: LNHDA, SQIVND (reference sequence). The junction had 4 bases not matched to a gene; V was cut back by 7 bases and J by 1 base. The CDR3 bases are TGTGCCAGTACCCCTAGCGGGAGTTCCTACGAGCAGTACTTC. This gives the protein CASTPSGSSYEQYF. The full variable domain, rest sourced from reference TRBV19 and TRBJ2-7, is DGGITQSPKYLFRKEGQNVTLSCEQNLNHDAMYWYRQDPGQGLRLIYYSQIVNDFQKGDIAEGYSVSREKKESFPLTVTSAQKNPTAFYLCASTPSGSSYEQYFGPGTRLTVT.

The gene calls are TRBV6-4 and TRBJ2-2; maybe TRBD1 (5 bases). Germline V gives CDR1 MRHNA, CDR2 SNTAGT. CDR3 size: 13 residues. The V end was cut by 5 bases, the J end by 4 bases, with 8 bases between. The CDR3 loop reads CASSLDSTGELFF. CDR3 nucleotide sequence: TGTGCCAGCAGTCTCGACAGCACCGGGGAGCTGTTTTTT.